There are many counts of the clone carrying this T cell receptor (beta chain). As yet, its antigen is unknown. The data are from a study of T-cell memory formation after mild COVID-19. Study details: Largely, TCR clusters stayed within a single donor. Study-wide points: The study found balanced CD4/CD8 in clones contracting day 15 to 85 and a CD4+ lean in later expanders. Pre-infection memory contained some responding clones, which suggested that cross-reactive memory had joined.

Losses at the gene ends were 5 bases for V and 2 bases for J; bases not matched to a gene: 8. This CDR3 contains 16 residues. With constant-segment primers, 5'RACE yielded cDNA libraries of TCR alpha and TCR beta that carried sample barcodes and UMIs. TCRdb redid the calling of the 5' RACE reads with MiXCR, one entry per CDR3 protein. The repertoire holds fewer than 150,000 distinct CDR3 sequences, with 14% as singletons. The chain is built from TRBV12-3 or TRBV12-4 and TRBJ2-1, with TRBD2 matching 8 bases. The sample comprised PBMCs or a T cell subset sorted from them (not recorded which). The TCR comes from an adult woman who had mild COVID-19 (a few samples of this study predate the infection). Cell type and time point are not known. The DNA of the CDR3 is TGTGCCAGCAGTCAACTAGCGGAGCTTCCCTACAATGAGCAGTTCTTC. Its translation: CASSQLAELPYNEQFF.